What follows are 15 T cell receptor beta chains derived from one specimen sequenced in a study of PD-1 blockade in classical Hodgkin lymphoma. The method was immunoSEQ multiplex PCR; TCRdb's version includes in-frame clones alone and lacks a portion of them. This sample has about 50,000 clones, with 88% found just once. Every patient experienced relapse after autologous stem cell transplantation, and brentuximab vedotin exposure varied. Sequenced material: peripheral blood mononuclear cells (PBMCs), taken before the second cycle of nivolumab. These receptors came from a human donor with classical Hodgkin lymphoma.

The V and J genes are TRBV5-1 and TRBJ2-7; D remains unclear. V was trimmed by 1 base and J by 1 base, leaving 12 bases between them. Germline V gene lookup returns CDR1 SGHRS and CDR2 YFSETQ. The CDR3 contains 15 residues. The CDR3 bases are TGCGCCAGCAGCTTGCGGGCAGGCCTATCCTACGAGCAGTACTTC. It is translated as CASSLRAGLSYEQYF.

The gene calls are TRBV4-1 and TRBJ1-2; maybe TRBD1 (5 bases). The germline CDR1 and CDR2 sequences are MGHRA and YSYEKL. The CDR3 is 17 amino acids. Trimming cost V 0 bases and J 3 bases, with 17 bases left between them. The CDR3 coding sequence is TGCGCCAGCAGCCAAGATCGGAGAGGGGCCGGAGACTATGGCTACACCTTC. This encodes CASSQDRRGAGDYGYTF.

The chain carries TRBV6-5 and TRBJ1-6; D is ambiguous. V was pared by 11 bases and J by 9 bases, with 23 bases between. The germline gives CDR1 MNHEY, CDR2 SVGAGI. The CDR3 consists of 15 residues. CDR3 sequence (DNA): TGTGCCGCCCGCCAGATAGGGCAATTTTCTTCACCCCTCCACTTT. Translating it yields CAARQIGQFSSPLHF.

This clone came up once. CDR3 sequence reads: CASSPRTSGATYEQYF. CDR3 nucleotide sequence: TGTGCCAGCAGCCCACGGACTAGCGGGGCCACCTACGAGCAGTACTTC. The V and J genes are TRBV9 and TRBJ2-7, with 12 bases identical to TRBD2. After removal of 4 bases from V and 2 bases from J, the junction contained 7 bases not matched to a gene. CDR1 is SGDLS and CDR2 is YYNGEE in the germline V gene. CDR3 size: 16 residues.

This clone was found once. The genes are TRBV5-5 and TRBJ2-3; weak D call: TRBD1 (6 bases). CDR1 SGHKS and CDR2 YYEKEE come from the germline V gene (reference sequence). The V gene lost 3 bases and the J gene lost 5 bases, with 10 bases spanning the gap. The CDR3 is 13 amino acids. The CDR3 protein is CASSSLQGDTQYF. The CDR3, as DNA: TGTGCCAGCAGCTCGTTACAGGGAGATACGCAGTATTTT.

This clone has only one observation. The chain combines TRBV6-4 with TRBJ1-5, with D tentatively TRBD1 (5 bases). This CDR3 is 15 amino acids long. Trimming removed 6 bases from V and 4 bases from J, with 16 bases in between. Germline-derived CDR1 and CDR2 are MRHNA and SNTAGT. CDR3: CASREIERGNQPQHF. Written as DNA, the CDR3 is TGTGCCAGCAGAGAAATCGAGAGGGGTAATCAGCCCCAGCATTTT.

V usage is TRBV28 and J usage is TRBJ2-5, with TRBD1 identical over 7 bases. The V gene's germline CDR1 is MDHEN and CDR2 SYDVKM. The CDR3 has 15 amino acids. V trimming: 1 base; J trimming: 4 bases; junction bases outside the gene matches: 6. CDR3 sequence reads: CASSLFQQGRETQYF. The CDR3 nucleotides are TGTGCCAGCAGTTTATTTCAACAGGGGCGAGAGACCCAGTACTTC.

The rearrangement joins TRBV6-1 to TRBJ2-2, with a weak D call TRBD1 (6 bases). The CDR3 runs 15 residues. Germline CDR1 and CDR2: MNHNS and SASEGT. Trimming pared 4 bases from V and 4 bases from J, leaving 13 bases between. CDR3 residues: CASSAKTGSTGELFF. CDR3 nucleotide sequence: TGTGCCAGCAGTGCAAAAACAGGGAGCACCGGGGAGCTGTTTTTT.

The chain links TRBV6-6 to TRBJ1-4; 7 bases align to TRBD1. The CDR3 runs 15 residues. V trimming: 6 bases; J trimming: 3 bases; junction bases outside the gene matches: 7. Germline V gene lookup returns CDR1 MNHNY and CDR2 SVGAGI (reference sequence). The CDR3 region is CASSVGGQPNEKLFF. The CDR3, as DNA: TGTGCCAGCAGCGTAGGGGGACAGCCTAATGAAAAACTGTTTTTT.

The chain recombines TRBV5-1 with TRBJ2-2, with D possibly being TRBD1 (5 bases). Germline V gives CDR1 SGHRS, CDR2 YFSETQ. This CDR3 has 15 amino acids. V lost 2 bases, J lost 6 bases, and 14 bases lay in between. CDR3 sequence (DNA): TGCGCCAGCAGCTTTAGGGGTGCCGGGTCCGGGGAGCTGTTTTTT. Translating gives CASSFRGAGSGELFF. Full variable domain (outside the CDR3, taken from reference TRBV5-1 and TRBJ2-2): KAGVTQTPRYLIKTRGQQVTLSCSPISGHRSVSWYQQTPGQGLQFLFEYFSETQRNKGNFPGRFSGRQFSNSRSEMNVSTLELGDSALYLCASSFRGAGSGELFFGEGSRLTVL.

This chain links TRBV4-1 with TRBJ2-7; D is uncertain. The CDR3 runs to 12 residues. Between the trimmed V and J ends, which lost 4 bases and 3 bases, there was a span of 7 bases. Germline assignment: CDR1 MGHRA and CDR2 YSYEKL. DNA for the CDR3: TGCGCCAGCAGCCCGGGTGGCTACGAGCAGTACTTC. Protein sequence: CASSPGGYEQYF.

The chain is built from TRBV27 and TRBJ1-2; possible D gene TRBD1, 5 bases. From germline, CDR1 is MNHEY and CDR2 SMNVEV (reference sequence). This CDR3 contains 15 residues. The V and J ends lost 10 bases and 5 bases respectively, with 23 bases between them. CDR3 protein: CATWGGTGVRYGYTF. In DNA form, the CDR3 reads TGTGCCACCTGGGGAGGTACAGGAGTTCGTTATGGCTACACCTTC.

The V and J genes are TRBV5-1 and TRBJ2-2; D is undetermined. This CDR3 spans 16 amino acids. CDR1 is SGHRS, CDR2 YFSETQ, per germline. The V gene lost 0 bases and the J gene lost 6 bases, with 15 bases spanning the gap. The CDR3 sequence: CASSLAAHSVAGELFF. The CDR3, as DNA: TGCGCCAGCAGCTTGGCGGCTCATTCGGTGGCCGGGGAGCTGTTTTTT.

The rearrangement uses TRBV6-1 and TRBJ1-1; 7 bases are shared with TRBD1. Germline V gene data show CDR1 as MNHNS and CDR2 as SASEGT. The junction had 6 bases not matched to a gene; V was cut back by 11 bases and J by 0 bases. This CDR3 has 13 residues. CDR3 coding DNA: TGTGCCGGTCGGGACAGCTTGAACACTGAAGCTTTCTTT. Translated, it gives CAGRDSLNTEAFF.

CDR3 bases: TGTGCCAGCAGCTTAGCCTACCGCGGGGGGACTAGCACAGATACGCAGTATTTT. The encoded protein is CASSLAYRGGTSTDTQYF. The chain joins TRBV7-2 to TRBJ2-3; 8 bases align to TRBD2. The CDR3 is made up of 18 amino acids. V gave up 0 bases and J gave up 0 bases; unmatched junction bases: 8. Germline CDR1 is SGHTA and CDR2 is FQGNSA.